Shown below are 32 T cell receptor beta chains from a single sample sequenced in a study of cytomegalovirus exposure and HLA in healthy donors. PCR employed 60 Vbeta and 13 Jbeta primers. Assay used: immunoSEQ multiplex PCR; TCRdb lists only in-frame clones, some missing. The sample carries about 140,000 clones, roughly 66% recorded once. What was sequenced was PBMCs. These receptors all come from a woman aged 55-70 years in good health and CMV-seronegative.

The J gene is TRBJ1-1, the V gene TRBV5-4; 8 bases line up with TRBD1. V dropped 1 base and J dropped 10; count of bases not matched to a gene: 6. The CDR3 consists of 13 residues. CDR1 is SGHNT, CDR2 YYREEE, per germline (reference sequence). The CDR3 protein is CASSLQGAGAAFF. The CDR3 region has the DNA TGTGCCAGCAGCTTGCAGGGGGCTGGTGCAGCTTTCTTT.

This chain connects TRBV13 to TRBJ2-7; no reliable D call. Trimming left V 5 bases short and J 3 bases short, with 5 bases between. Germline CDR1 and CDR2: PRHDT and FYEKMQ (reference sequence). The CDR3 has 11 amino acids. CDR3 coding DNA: TGTGCCAGCAGCATTCTCTACGAGCAGTACTTC. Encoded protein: CASSILYEQYF.

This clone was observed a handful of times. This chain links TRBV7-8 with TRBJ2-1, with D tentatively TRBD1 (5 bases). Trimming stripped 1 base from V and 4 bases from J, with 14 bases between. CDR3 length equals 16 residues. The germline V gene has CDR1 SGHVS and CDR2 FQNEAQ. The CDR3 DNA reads TGTGCCAGCAGCTTAGAGGCAGGGCTAAGGTACAATGAGCAGTTCTTC. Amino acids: CASSLEAGLRYNEQFF.

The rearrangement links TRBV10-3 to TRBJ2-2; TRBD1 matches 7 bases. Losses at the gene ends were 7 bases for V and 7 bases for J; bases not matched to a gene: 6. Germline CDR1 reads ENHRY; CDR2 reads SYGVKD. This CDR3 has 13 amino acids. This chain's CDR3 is CAITTDRSGELFF. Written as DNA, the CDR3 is TGTGCCATCACCACGGACAGGAGCGGGGAGCTGTTTTTT.

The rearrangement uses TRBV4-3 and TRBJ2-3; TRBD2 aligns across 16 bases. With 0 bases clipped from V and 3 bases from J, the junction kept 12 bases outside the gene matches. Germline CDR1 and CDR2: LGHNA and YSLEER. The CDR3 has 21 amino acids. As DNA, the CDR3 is TGCGCCAGCAGCCAAGATCAGGGGCGGGGACTAGCGGGAGGGGGGACAGATACGCAGTATTTT. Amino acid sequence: CASSQDQGRGLAGGGTDTQYF.

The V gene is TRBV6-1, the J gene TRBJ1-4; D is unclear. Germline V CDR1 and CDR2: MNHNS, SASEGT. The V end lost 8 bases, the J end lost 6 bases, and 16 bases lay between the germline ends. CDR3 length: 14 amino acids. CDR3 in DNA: TGTGCCAGCGGAGCCACTTCGAGGGATGAAAAACTGTTTTTT. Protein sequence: CASGATSRDEKLFF.

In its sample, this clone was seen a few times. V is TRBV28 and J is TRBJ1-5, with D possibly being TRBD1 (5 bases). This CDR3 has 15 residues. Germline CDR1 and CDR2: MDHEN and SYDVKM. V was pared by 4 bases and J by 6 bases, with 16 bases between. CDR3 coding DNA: TGTGCCAGCAGTTCGCCCGGAGGAGGGGTTCAGCCCCAGCATTTT. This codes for CASSSPGGGVQPQHF.

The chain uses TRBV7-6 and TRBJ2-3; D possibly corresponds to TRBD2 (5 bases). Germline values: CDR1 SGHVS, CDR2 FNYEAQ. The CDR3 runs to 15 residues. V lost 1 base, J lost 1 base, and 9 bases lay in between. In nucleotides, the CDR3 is TGTGCCAGCAGCTTAGGGACTTTTCGCACAGATACGCAGTATTTT. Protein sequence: CASSLGTFRTDTQYF.

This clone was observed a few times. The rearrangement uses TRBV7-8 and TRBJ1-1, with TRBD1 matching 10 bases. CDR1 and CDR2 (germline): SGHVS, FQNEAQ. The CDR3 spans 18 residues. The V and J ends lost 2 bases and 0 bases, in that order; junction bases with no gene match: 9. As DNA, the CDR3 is TGTGCCAGCAGCTTAAGAACCGGACAGGGGGGCATGAACACTGAAGCTTTCTTT. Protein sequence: CASSLRTGQGGMNTEAFF.

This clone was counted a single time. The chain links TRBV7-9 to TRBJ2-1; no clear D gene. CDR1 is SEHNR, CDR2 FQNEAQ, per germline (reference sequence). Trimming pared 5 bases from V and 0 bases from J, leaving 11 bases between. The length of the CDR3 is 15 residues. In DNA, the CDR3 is TGTGCCAGCAGCGCCGTGGCATACTCCTACAATGAGCAGTTCTTC. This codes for CASSAVAYSYNEQFF.

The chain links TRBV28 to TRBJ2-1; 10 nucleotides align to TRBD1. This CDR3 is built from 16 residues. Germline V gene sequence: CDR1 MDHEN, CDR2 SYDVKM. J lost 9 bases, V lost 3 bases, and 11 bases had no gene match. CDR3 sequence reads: CASSFLRGQGNGEQFF. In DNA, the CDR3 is TGTGCCAGCAGTTTTTTGAGGGGACAGGGGAACGGTGAGCAGTTCTTC. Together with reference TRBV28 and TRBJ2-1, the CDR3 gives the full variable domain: DVKVTQSSRYLVKRTGEKVFLECVQDMDHENMFWYRQDPGLGLRLIYFSYDVKMKEKGDIPEGYSVSREKKERFSLILESASTNQTSMYLCASSFLRGQGNGEQFFGPGTRLTVL.

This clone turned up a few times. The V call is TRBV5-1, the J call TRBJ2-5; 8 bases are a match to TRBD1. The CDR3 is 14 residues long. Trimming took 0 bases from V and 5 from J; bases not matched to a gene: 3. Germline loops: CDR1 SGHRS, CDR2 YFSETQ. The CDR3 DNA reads TGCGCCAGCAGCTTGGGCCAGGGGGCGGAGACCCAGTACTTC. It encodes CASSLGQGAETQYF.

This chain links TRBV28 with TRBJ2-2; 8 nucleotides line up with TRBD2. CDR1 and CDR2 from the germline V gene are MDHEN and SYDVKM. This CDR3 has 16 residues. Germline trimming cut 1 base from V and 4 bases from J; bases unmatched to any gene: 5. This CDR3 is CASSLFSAGGTGELFF. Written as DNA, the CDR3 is TGTGCCAGCAGTTTATTCAGCGCGGGAGGCACCGGGGAGCTGTTTTTT.

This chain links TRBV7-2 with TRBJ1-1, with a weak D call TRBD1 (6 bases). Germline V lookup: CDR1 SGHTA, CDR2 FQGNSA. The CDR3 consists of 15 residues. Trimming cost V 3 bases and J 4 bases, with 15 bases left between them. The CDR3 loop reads CASSLRGNRATEAFF. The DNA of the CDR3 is TGTGCCAGCAGCTTGAGGGGGAACAGGGCCACTGAAGCTTTCTTT.

CDR3 coding DNA: TGTGCCAGCAGTAATCAGGGTGTCTACACCTTC. It yields the protein CASSNQGVYTF. The chain has TRBV27 and TRBJ1-2, with D possibly being TRBD1 (5 bases). V dropped 5 bases and J dropped 10 bases, with 11 bases sitting between them. CDR3 length: 11 amino acids. Germline V lookup: CDR1 MNHEY, CDR2 SMNVEV (reference sequence).

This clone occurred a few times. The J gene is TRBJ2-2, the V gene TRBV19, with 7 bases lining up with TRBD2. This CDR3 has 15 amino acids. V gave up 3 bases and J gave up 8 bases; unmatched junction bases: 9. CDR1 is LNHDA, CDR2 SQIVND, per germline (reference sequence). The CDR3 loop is CASSIGGSLPGELFF. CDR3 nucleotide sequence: TGTGCCAGTAGTATTGGCGGGAGCCTTCCTGGGGAGCTGTTTTTT.

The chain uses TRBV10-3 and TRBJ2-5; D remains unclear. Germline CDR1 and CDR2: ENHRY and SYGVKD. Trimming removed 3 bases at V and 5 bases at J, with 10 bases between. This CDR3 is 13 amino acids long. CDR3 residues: CAISEVGSETQYF. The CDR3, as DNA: TGTGCCATCAGTGAAGTGGGCTCGGAGACCCAGTACTTC.

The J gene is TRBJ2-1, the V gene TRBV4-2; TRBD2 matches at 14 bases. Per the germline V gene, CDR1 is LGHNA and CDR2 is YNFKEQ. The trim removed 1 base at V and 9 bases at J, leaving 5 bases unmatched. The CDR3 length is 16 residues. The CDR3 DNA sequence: TGTGCCAGCAGCCAAGGACTAGCGGGAGGGTTTCGTGAGCAGTTCTTC. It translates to CASSQGLAGGFREQFF.

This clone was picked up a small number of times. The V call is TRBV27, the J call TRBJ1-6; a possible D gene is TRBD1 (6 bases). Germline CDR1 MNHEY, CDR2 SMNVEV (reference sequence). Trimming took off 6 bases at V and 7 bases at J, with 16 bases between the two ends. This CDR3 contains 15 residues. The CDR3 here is CASRGGQTKNSPLHF. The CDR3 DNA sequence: TGTGCCAGCAGGGGCGGACAGACGAAGAATTCACCCCTCCACTTT.

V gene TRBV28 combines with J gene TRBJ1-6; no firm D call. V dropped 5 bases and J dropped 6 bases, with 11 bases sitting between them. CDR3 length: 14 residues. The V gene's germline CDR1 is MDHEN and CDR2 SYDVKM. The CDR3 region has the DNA TGTGCCAGCAGTCCCCACTCGGTTAATTCACCCCTCCACTTT. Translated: CASSPHSVNSPLHF.

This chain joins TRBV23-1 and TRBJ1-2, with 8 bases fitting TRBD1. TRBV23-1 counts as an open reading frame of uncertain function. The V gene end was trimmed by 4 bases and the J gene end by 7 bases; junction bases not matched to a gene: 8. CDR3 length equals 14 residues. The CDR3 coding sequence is TGCGCCAGCAGTCGTCGGATGGACAGGGTTGGCTACACCTTC. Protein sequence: CASSRRMDRVGYTF.

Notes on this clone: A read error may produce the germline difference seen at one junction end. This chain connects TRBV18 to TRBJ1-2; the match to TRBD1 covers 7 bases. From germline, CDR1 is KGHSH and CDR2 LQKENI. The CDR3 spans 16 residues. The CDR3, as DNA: TGTGCCAGCTCACCGTATAACAGGGGACCTAATTATGGCTACACCTTC. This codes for CASSPYNRGPNYGYTF.

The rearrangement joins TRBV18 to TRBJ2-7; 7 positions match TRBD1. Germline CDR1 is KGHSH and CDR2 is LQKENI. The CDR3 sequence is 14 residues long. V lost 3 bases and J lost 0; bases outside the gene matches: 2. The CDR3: CASSPSGGSYEQYF. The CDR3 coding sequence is TGTGCCAGCTCACCTTCAGGGGGCTCCTACGAGCAGTACTTC.

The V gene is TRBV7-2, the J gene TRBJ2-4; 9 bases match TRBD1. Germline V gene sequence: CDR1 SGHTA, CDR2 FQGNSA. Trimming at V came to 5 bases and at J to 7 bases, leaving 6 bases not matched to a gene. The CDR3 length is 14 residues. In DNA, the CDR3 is TGTGCCAGCAGCGGGGGAGGGACAGGGAACATTCAGTACTTC. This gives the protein CASSGGGTGNIQYF.

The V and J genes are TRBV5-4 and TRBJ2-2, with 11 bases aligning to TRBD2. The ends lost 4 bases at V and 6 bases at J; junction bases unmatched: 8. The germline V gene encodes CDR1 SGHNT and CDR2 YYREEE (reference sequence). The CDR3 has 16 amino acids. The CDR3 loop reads CASSPVSGGGSGELFF. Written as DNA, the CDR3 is TGTGCCAGCAGCCCAGTTAGCGGGGGGGGTTCCGGGGAGCTGTTTTTT.

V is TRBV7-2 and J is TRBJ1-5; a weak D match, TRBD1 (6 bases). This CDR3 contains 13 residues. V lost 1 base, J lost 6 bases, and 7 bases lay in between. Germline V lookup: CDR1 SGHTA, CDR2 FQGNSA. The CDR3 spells CASSLDRAQPQHF. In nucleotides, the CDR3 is TGTGCCAGCAGCTTAGACAGGGCTCAGCCCCAGCATTTT.

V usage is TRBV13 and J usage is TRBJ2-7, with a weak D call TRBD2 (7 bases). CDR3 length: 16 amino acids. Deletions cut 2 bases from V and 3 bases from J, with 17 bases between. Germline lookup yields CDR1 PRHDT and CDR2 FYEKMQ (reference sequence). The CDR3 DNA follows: TGTGCCAGCAGCTTAAAGAGGGAGGGGGGCAGCTACGAGCAGTACTTC. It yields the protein CASSLKREGGSYEQYF.

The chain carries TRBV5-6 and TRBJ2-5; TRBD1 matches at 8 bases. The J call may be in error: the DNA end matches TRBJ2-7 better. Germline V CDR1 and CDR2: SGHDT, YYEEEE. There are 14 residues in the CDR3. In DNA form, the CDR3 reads TGTGCCAGCAGCTTGGGACAGGGGTTTTACGAGCAGTACTTC. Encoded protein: CASSLGQGFYEQYF.

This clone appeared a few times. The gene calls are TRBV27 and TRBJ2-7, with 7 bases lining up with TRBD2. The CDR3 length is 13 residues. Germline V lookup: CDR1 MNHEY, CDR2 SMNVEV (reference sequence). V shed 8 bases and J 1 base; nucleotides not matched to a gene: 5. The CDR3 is CASYGGGSYEQYF. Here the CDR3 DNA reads TGTGCCAGCTATGGGGGGGGGTCCTACGAGCAGTACTTC.

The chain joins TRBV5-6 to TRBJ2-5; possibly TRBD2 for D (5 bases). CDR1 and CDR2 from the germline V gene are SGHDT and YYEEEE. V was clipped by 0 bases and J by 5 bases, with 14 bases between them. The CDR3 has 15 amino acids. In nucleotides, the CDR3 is TGTGCCAGCAGCTTGGTGGTGGGAGACGGGGAGACCCAGTACTTC. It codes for CASSLVVGDGETQYF.

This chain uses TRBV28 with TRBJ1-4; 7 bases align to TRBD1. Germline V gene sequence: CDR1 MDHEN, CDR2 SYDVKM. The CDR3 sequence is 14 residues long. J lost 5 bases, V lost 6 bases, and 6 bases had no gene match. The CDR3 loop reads CASSSTGLNEKLFF. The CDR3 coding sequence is TGTGCCAGCAGCTCGACAGGGCTGAATGAAAAACTGTTTTTT.

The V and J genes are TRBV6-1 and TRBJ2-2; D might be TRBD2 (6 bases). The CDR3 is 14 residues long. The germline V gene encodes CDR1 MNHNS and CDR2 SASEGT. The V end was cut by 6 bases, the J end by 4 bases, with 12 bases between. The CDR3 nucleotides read TGTGCCAGCAGAGGGCAGGGAGGCACCGGGGAGCTGTTTTTT. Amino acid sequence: CASRGQGGTGELFF.